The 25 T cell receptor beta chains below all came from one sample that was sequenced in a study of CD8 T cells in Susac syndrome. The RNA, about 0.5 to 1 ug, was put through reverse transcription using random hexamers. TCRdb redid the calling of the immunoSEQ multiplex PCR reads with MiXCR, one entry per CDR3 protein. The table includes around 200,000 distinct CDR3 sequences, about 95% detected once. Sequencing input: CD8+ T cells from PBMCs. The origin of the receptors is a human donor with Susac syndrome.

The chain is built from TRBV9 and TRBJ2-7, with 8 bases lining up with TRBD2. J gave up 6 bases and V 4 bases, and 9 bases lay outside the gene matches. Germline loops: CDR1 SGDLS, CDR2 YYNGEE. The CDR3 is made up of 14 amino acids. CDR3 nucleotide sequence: TGTGCCAGCAGCCCCCCGGGGGGGGCTCTCGAGCAGTACTTC. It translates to CASSPPGGALEQYF.

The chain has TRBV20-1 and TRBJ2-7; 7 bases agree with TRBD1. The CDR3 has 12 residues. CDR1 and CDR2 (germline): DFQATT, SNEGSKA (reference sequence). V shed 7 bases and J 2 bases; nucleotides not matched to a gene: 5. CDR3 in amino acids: CSVEGATYEQYF. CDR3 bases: TGCAGTGTTGAGGGGGCAACCTACGAGCAGTACTTC.

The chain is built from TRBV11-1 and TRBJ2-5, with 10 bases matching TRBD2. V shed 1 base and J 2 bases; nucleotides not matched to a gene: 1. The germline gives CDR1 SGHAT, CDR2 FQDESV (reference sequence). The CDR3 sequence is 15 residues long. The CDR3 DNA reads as TGTGCCAGCAGCTTAGGTAGCGGGGGGCAAGAGACCCAGTACTTC. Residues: CASSLGSGGQETQYF.

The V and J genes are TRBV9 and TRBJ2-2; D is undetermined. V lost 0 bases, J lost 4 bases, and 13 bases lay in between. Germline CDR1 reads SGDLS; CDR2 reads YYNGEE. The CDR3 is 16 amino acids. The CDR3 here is CASSVAIEAGTGELFF. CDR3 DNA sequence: TGTGCCAGCAGCGTAGCTATTGAGGCCGGCACCGGGGAGCTGTTTTTT.

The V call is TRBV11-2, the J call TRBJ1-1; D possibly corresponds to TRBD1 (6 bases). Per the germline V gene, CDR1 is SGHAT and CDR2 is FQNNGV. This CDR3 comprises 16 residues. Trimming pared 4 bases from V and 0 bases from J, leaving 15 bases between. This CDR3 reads CASSSETGFMNTEAFF. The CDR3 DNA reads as TGTGCCAGCAGCTCGGAAACAGGGTTTATGAACACTGAAGCTTTCTTT.

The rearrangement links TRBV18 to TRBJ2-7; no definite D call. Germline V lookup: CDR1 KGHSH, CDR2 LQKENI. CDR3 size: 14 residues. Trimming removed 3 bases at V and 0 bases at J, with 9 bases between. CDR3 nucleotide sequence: TGTGCCAGCTCACCGACTCTAGACTCCTACGAGCAGTACTTC. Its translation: CASSPTLDSYEQYF.

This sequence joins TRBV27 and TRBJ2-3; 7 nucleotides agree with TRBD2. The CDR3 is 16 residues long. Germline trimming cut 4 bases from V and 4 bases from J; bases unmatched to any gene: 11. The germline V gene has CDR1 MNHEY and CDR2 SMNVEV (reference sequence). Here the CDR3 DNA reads TGTGCCAGCAGTTCCCTATTGGGCGGGAGAGCAGATACGCAGTATTTT. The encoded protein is CASSSLLGGRADTQYF.

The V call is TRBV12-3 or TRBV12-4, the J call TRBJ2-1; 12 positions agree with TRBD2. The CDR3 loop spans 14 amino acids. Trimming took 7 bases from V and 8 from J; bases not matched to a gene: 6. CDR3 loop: CASTRTSGIDEQFF. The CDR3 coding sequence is TGTGCCAGCACCCGGACTAGCGGGATAGATGAGCAGTTCTTC.

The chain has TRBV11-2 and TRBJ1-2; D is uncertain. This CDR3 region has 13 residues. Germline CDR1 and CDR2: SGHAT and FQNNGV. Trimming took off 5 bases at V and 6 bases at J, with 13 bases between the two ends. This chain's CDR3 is CASSPRYGDGYTF. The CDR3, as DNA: TGTGCCAGCAGCCCGAGGTATGGGGATGGCTACACCTTC.

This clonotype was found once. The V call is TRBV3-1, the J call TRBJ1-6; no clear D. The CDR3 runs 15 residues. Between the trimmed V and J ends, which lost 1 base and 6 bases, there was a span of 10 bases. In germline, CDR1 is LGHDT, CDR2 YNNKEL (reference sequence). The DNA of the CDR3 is TGTGCCAGCAGCCAAGTTTTGGGCCGTAATTCACCCCTCCACTTT. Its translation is CASSQVLGRNSPLHF.

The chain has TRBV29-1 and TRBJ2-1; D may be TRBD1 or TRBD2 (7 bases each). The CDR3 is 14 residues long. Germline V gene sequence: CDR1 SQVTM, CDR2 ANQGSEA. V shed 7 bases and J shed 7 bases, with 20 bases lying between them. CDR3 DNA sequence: TGCAGCGGTATCAGGGGGGGCCAGTATAATGAGCAGTTCTTC. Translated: CSGIRGGQYNEQFF.

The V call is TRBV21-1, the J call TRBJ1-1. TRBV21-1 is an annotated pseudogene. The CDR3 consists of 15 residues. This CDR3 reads CASSNNLEMNTEAFF. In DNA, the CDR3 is TGTGCCAGCAGCAACAACCTTGAGATGAACACTGAAGCTTTCTTT.

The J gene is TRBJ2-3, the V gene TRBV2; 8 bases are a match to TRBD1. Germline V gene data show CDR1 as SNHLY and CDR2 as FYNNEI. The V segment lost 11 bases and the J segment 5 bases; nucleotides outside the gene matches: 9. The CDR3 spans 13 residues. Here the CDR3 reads CAGTTGDLDTQYF. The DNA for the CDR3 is TGTGCCGGAACGACAGGGGATCTAGATACGCAGTATTTT.

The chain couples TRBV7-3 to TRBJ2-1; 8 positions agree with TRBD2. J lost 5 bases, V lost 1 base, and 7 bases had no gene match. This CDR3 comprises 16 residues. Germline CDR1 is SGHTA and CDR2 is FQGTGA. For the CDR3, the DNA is TGTGCCAGCAGCTTAATCAACGGGGGGGTTAACAATGAGCAGTTCTTC. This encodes CASSLINGGVNNEQFF.

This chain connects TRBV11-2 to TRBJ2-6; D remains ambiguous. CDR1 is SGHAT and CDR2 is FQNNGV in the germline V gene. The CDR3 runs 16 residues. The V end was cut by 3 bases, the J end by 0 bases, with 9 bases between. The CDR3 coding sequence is TGTGCCAGCAGCTTCCCCATATTCTCTGGGGCCAACGTCCTGACTTTC. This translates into CASSFPIFSGANVLTF.

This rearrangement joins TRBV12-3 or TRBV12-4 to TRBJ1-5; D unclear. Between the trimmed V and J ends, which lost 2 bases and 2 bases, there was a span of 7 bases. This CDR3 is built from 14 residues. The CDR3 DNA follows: TGTGCCAGCAGTTTAAGAGAGGGCAATCAGCCCCAGCATTTT. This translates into CASSLREGNQPQHF.

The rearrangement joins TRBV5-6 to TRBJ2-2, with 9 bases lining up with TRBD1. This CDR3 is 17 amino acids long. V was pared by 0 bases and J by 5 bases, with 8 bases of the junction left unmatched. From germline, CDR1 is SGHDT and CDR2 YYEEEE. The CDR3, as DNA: TGTGCCAGCAGCTTGGGGCCCGGGACAGGGTTAACCGGGGAGCTGTTTTTT. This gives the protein CASSLGPGTGLTGELFF.

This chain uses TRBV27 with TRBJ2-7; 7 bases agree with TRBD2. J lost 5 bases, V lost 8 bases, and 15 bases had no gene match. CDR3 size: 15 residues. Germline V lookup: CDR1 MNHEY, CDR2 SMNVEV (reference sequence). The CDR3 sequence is CASSRSGGRGDEQYF. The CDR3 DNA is TGTGCCAGCTCAAGGTCGGGGGGTCGCGGGGACGAGCAGTACTTC.

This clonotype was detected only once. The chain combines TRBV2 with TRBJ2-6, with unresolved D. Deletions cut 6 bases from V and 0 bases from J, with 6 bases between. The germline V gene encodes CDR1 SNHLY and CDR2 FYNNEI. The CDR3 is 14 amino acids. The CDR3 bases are TGTGCCAGCAGATCCAACTCTGGGGCCAACGTCCTGACTTTC. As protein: CASRSNSGANVLTF. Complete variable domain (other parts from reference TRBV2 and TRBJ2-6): EPEVTQTPSHQVTQMGQEVILRCVPISNHLYFYWYRQILGQKVEFLVSFYNNEISEKSEIFDDQFSVERPDGSNFTLKIRSTKLEDSAMYFCASRSNSGANVLTFGAGSRLTVL.

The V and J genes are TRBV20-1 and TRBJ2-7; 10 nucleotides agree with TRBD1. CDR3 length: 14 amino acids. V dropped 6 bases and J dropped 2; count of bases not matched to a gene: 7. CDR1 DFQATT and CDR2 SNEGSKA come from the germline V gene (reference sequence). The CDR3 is CSAGGQGPPYEQYF. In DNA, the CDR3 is TGCAGTGCGGGGGGACAGGGGCCCCCCTACGAGCAGTACTTC.

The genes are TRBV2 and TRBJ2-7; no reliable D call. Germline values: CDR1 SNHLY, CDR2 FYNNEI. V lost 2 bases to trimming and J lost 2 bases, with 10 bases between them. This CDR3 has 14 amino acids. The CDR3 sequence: CASSESSETYEQYF. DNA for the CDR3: TGTGCCAGCAGTGAATCTTCAGAGACCTACGAGCAGTACTTC. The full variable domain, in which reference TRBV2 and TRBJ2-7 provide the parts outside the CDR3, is EPEVTQTPSHQVTQMGQEVILRCVPISNHLYFYWYRQILGQKVEFLVSFYNNEISEKSEIFDDQFSVERPDGSNFTLKIRSTKLEDSAMYFCASSESSETYEQYFGPGTRLTVT.

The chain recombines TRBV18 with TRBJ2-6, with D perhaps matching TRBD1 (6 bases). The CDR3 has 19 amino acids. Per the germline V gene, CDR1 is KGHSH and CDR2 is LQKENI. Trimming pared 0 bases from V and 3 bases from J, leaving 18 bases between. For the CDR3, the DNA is TGTGCCAGCTCACCACCGGATACAGGGTGGGGTTATGGGGCCAACGTCCTGACTTTC. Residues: CASSPPDTGWGYGANVLTF.

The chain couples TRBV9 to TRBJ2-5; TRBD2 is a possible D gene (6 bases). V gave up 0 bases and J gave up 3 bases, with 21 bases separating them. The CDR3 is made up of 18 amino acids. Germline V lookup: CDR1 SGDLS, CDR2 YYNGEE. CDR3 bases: TGTGCCAGCAGCGTAGCAGCCAACGCCGGACTAAAAAAAGAGACCCAGTACTTC. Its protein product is CASSVAANAGLKKETQYF.

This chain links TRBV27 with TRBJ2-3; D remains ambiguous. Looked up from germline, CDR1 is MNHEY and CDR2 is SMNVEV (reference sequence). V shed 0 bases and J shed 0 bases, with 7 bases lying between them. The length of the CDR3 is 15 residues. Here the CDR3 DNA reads TGTGCCAGCAGTTTATCCACATCTAGCACAGATACGCAGTATTTT. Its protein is CASSLSTSSTDTQYF.

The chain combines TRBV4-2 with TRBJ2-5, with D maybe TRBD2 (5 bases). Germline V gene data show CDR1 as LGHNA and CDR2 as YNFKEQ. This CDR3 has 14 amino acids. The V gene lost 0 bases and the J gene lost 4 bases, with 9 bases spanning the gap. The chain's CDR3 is CASSQDEDLETQYF. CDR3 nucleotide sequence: TGTGCCAGCAGCCAAGATGAGGACTTAGAGACCCAGTACTTC.